A selection of T cell receptor beta chains follows, all from one sample in a study of shared clonotypes between healthy human individuals. The data were produced by immunoSEQ multiplex PCR, yet TCRdb's version contains in-frame clones alone and is incomplete. The sample gives 2 million to 2.5 million clones, under 97% of which show up once; roughly 0.13% is in the top ten. Sequenced input: naive CD4+ T cells sorted from blood. These receptors all stem from a man younger than 35 in good health. Both conserved end residues are part of each CDR3. A D gene is named only where the DNA matches it firmly. Rows give clone size only sometimes, using once, few, many, or a class for an expanded clone.

v_gene: TRBV30; d_gene: -; abundance: -; j_gene: TRBJ2-6; CDR3nt: TGTGCCTGGAGTGTACATCTGGGGGTTGGGGCCAACGTCCTGACTTTC; CDR3aa: CAWSVHLGVGANVLTF
v_gene: TRBV5-1; d_gene: -; abundance: -; j_gene: TRBJ2-2; CDR3nt: TGCGCCAGCAGCTTCGGACAGTACACCGGGGAGCTGTTTTTT; CDR3aa: CASSFGQYTGELFF
v_gene: TRBV6-5; d_gene: -; abundance: -; j_gene: TRBJ1-5; CDR3nt: TGTGCCAGCAGTTACGGGGGGGCCAATCAGCCCCAGCATTTT; CDR3aa: CASSYGGANQPQHF
v_gene: TRBV29-1; d_gene: -; abundance: few; j_gene: TRBJ1-2; CDR3nt: TGCAGCGTAGGGGTTACCTATGGCTACACCTTC; CDR3aa: CSVGVTYGYTF
v_gene: TRBV11-3; d_gene: -; abundance: -; j_gene: TRBJ2-1; CDR3nt: TGTGCCAGCAGCTTTTCTAGCGCGGATGAGCAGTTCTTC; CDR3aa: CASSFSSADEQFF
v_gene: TRBV28; d_gene: -; abundance: once; j_gene: TRBJ1-2; CDR3nt: TGTGCCAGCAGGGAAAACAGGCCCGGGAGTGTGAGCTACACCTTC; CDR3aa: CASRENRPGSVSYTF
v_gene: TRBV10-3; d_gene: -; abundance: -; j_gene: TRBJ1-5; CDR3nt: TGTGCCAGCAGTGACGGTCAGCCCCAGCATTTT; CDR3aa: CASSDGQPQHF
v_gene: TRBV4-1; d_gene: -; abundance: -; j_gene: TRBJ2-7; CDR3nt: TGCGCCAGCAGCCAGGGGGGGGCGCCGGCGGTTGGGCAGTACTTC; CDR3aa: CASSQGGAPAVGQYF
v_gene: TRBV5-6; d_gene: TRBD1; abundance: -; j_gene: TRBJ1-4; CDR3nt: TGTGCCAGCAGCCCAGGACAGGGGGTCTTCTCAACTAATGAAAAACTGTTTTTT; CDR3aa: CASSPGQGVFSTNEKLFF
v_gene: TRBV7-2; d_gene: -; abundance: -; j_gene: TRBJ1-6; CDR3nt: TGTGCCAGCAGCCTGTCACCCTATAATTCACCCCTCCACTTT; CDR3aa: CASSLSPYNSPLHF
v_gene: TRBV10-2; d_gene: -; abundance: -; j_gene: TRBJ2-7; CDR3nt: TGCGCCAGCAGGGTTGGATCTAGTACCTCCTACGAGCAGTACTTC; CDR3aa: CASRVGSSTSYEQYF
v_gene: TRBV28; d_gene: -; abundance: -; j_gene: TRBJ1-3; CDR3nt: TGTGCCAGCAGCCAACCAGCAATAGGCGGAAACACCATATATTTT; CDR3aa: CASSQPAIGGNTIYF
v_gene: TRBV7-2; d_gene: -; abundance: -; j_gene: TRBJ2-5; CDR3nt: TGTGCCAGCAGCTTAGGGGCGAAAGAGACCCAGTACTTC; CDR3aa: CASSLGAKETQYF
v_gene: TRBV29-1; d_gene: -; abundance: -; j_gene: TRBJ1-2; CDR3nt: TGCAGCGTTCCAACGGCGACTTGGCGGGGCTACACCTTC; CDR3aa: CSVPTATWRGYTF
v_gene: TRBV4-2; d_gene: -; abundance: -; j_gene: TRBJ2-5; CDR3nt: TGTGCCAGCAGCCAAGGGGCGACTAGGGGTGGCGGGGAGACCCAGTACTTC; CDR3aa: CASSQGATRGGGETQYF